Below are 19 T cell receptor beta chains sequenced from a single sample in a study of tumor-infiltrating lymphocytes in primary liver carcinoma. Priming with a constant-region primer yielded TCR beta cDNA from around 0.45 ug total RNA. Investigators got TCR beta libraries out of three nested multiplex PCR rounds, done with slightly modified ARM-PCR. The first two PCR rounds, roughly 11 cycles each, used TRBV1-TRBV30 forward primers and a C-beta reverse primer. TCRdb re-called the multiplex PCR reads through MiXCR, storing one row per CDR3 protein. The sample includes around 81,000 distinct CDR3 sequences, over 55% seen only once; the top ten take approximately 13%. Joint extraction of RNA and DNA used roughly 17-32 mg of bulk tissue that was unsorted. Specimen: liver tumor tissue from sampling region 4. Subset meaning: tumor region T4, right-lateral pole. Source of these receptors: a woman aged 55-70 years with primary liver carcinoma and hepatitis B virus infection.

With regard to this clonotype: A read error may explain this, as a much larger clone is one base away. The chain has TRBV30 and TRBJ2-5; the D is unclear. This CDR3 is built from 14 residues. The germline V gene has CDR1 GTSNPN and CDR2 SVGIG (reference sequence). The CDR3, as DNA: TGTGCCTGGAGTGTACGGCACCTCCAAGAGAGCCAGTACTTC. It is translated as CAWSVRHLQESQYF. Based on the CDR3 plus reference TRBV30 and TRBJ2-5, the full variable domain is SQTIHQWPATLVQPVGSPLSLECTVEGTSNPNLYWYRQAAGRGLQLLFYSVGIGQISSEVPQNLSASRPQDRQFILSSKKLLLSDSGFYLCAWSVRHLQESQYFGPGTRLLVL.

Of note for this clonotype: A read error may account for a junction end that differs from germline. The rearrangement links TRBV11-2 to TRBJ2-3; no clear D gene. The CDR3 is 13 amino acids. CDR1 and CDR2 from the germline V gene are SGHAT and FQNNGV. In DNA, the CDR3 is TGTGCCGGCAGTTTAGATCGAGGAGATACGCAATATTTT. This sequence encodes CAGSLDRGDTQYF.

The count of this clonotype is one. One junction end disagrees with the germline gene, perhaps due to a read error. The rearrangement joins TRBV11-1 to TRBJ2-3; 9 bases agree with TRBD2. Germline lookup yields CDR1 SGHAT and CDR2 FQDESV (reference sequence). The CDR3 covers 14 residues. CDR3 protein: CASSLCQRAGGSHF. CDR3 DNA sequence: TGTGCCAGCAGCTTATGTCAACGTGCGGGAGGGTCCCACTTT.

Comments on this clonotype: An end of the junction differs from the germline gene, which may be a read error. The CDR3 reads CARSFGTSGKLEHFF. In DNA form, the CDR3 reads TGTGCCAGGAGCTTTGGAACTAGCGGGAAGCTTGAGCACTTCTTC. This chain links TRBV11-3 with TRBJ2-1, with 10 bases lining up with TRBD2. The CDR3 runs to 15 residues. CDR1 is SGHNT, CDR2 YENEEA, per germline.

The sample holds many counts of this clonotype. This rearrangement joins TRBV7-3 to TRBJ2-7, with TRBD1 matching 12 bases. The germline CDR1 and CDR2 sequences are SGHTA and FQGTGA. The CDR3 contains 14 residues. V lost 5 bases, J lost 5 bases, and 4 bases stayed unmatched. The CDR3 reads CASSPGTGGDEQYF. As DNA, the CDR3 is TGTGCCAGCAGCCCCGGGACAGGGGGCGACGAGCAGTACTTC.

On this clonotype: The CDR3 carries no conserved terminal phenylalanine or tryptophan, so it likely arises from a read error. The chain couples TRBV28 to TRBJ1-5; the D gene is possibly TRBD1 (5 bases). In germline, CDR1 is MDHEN, CDR2 SYDVKM. The CDR3 has 15 amino acids. Trimming removed 3 bases from V and 3 bases from J, with 12 bases in between. CDR3: CASSLSGAVNQPQHL. The CDR3 DNA is TGTGCCAGCAGTTTGTCTGGGGCGGTCAATCAGCCCCAGCATCTT.

Points on this clonotype: The missing conserved phenylalanine or tryptophan at the end of this CDR3 makes a read error likely. The DNA is left out, because the CDR3 cannot be placed on it with certainty; the CDR3 is given as TCRdb lists it. V and J are TRBV29-1 and TRBJ1-2; the table's D call, TRBD1, was not checked against the DNA. The CDR3 numbers 12 amino acids, ends counted. Germline CDR1 and CDR2: SQVTM and ANQGSEA. The CDR3 loop is CNDEDRGYGYTL.

By share, this clonotype ranks as medium-sized (0.01 to 0.1%). The V gene is TRBV11-2, the J gene TRBJ1-2; weak D call: TRBD1 (6 bases). V was cut by 1 base and J by 2 bases, with 11 bases left in between. Germline V lookup: CDR1 SGHAT, CDR2 FQNNGV. The CDR3 runs to 15 residues. CDR3 coding DNA: TGTGCCAGCAGCTTAGCCGGGGGGCCGAACTATGGCTACACCTTC. It translates to CASSLAGGPNYGYTF.

This clonotype was counted at least ten times. The J gene is TRBJ1-1, the V gene TRBV29-1, with D perhaps matching TRBD1 (6 bases). V was pared by 5 bases and J by 5 bases, with 12 bases between. The CDR3 is made up of 12 amino acids. Per germline, CDR1 SQVTM and CDR2 ANQGSEA. The CDR3 nucleotides are TGCAGCGTTTCGGGGGGCTGGACTGAAGCTTTCTTT. Translated, it gives CSVSGGWTEAFF.

A note on this clonotype: At one end, the junction sequence differs from germline, possibly due to a read error. The rearrangement uses TRBV12-3 or TRBV12-4 and TRBJ2-5; D might be TRBD1 (6 bases). The CDR3 has 13 amino acids. As DNA, the CDR3 is TGTACCAGCGGTTCAGGGGCCCAAGAGACCCAGTACTTC. Residues: CTSGSGAQETQYF.

Regarding this clonotype: The CDR3 does not close with the conserved phenylalanine or tryptophan, likely indicating a read error. This sequence joins TRBV6-2 or TRBV6-3 and TRBJ2-1; D unresolved. Germline CDR1 and CDR2: MNHEY and SVGEGT. This CDR3 has 11 residues. The CDR3 is CAGSYDNEQFL. In nucleotides, the CDR3 is TGTGCCGGCAGTTACGACAATGAGCAGTTCCTC.

Regarding this clonotype: A much bigger clone sits one base away, suggesting this may be a read error. This chain connects TRBV5-1 to TRBJ1-1; D is unclear. This CDR3 comprises 13 residues. Germline lookup yields CDR1 SGHRS and CDR2 YFSETQ. In DNA, the CDR3 is TGCGTCACCTCCCGCGGTGACGACACTGAAGCTTTCTTT. Protein sequence: CVTSRGDDTEAFF.

This clonotype was counted between two and nine times. A much bigger clone sits one base away, suggesting this may be a read error. The chain carries TRBV19 and TRBJ2-1; D is uncertain. Germline CDR1 and CDR2: LNHDA and SQIVND (reference sequence). The CDR3 totals 12 residues. Trimming stripped 7 bases from V and 7 bases from J, with 11 bases between. Here the CDR3 reads CASTFIGNEQFF. The CDR3 coding sequence is TGTGCCAGTACTTTTATCGGGAATGAGCAGTTCTTC.

This clonotype showed up just a few times. Germline is not matched at one junction end, which may reflect a read error. The V call is TRBV5-1, the J call TRBJ2-3, with TRBD2 matching over 11 bases. This CDR3 region has 15 residues. The V gene's germline CDR1 is SGHRS and CDR2 YFSETQ. As DNA, the CDR3 is TGCGCCAGCAGCTTACTAGCGGGAGTCACAGATATGCAGTATTTT. This codes for CASSLLAGVTDMQYF.

This clonotype turned up a few times. J is TRBJ2-7 and V is TRBV28, with TRBD2 matching over 11 bases. The germline V gene has CDR1 MDHEN and CDR2 SYDVKM. J lost 3 bases, V lost 6 bases, and 4 bases had no gene match. This CDR3 region has 14 residues. The DNA for the CDR3 is TGTGCCAGCAGCGCGGGACTAGCGGACTACGAGCAGTACTTC. Its protein is CASSAGLADYEQYF.

Only a few counts were recorded for this clonotype. The chain is built from TRBV20-1 and TRBJ2-7; possibly TRBD1 for D (6 bases). The CDR3 is 14 residues long. Trimming shortened V by 2 bases and J by 1 base, and 12 bases separated the two germline ends. Germline CDR1 reads DFQATT; CDR2 reads SNEGSKA (reference sequence). The DNA of the CDR3 is TGCAGTGCTAGAAACAGGGATATATCCTACGAGCAGTACTTC. As protein: CSARNRDISYEQYF.

For this clonotype: The junction and the germline gene differ at one end; a read error may be behind it. The rearrangement uses TRBV29-1 and TRBJ2-4, with D possibly called TRBD1 or TRBD2 (5 bases each). This CDR3 has 12 amino acids. In germline, CDR1 is SQVTM, CDR2 ANQGSEA. The CDR3 is CSVGIWGYIQYF. The CDR3 coding sequence is TGCAGCGTCGGAATCTGGGGGTACATTCAGTATTTC. The entire variable domain, with the rest obtained from reference TRBV29-1 and TRBJ2-4, is as follows: SAVISQKPSRDICQRGTSLTIQCQVDSQVTMMFWYRQQPGQSLTLIATANQGSEATYESGFVIDKFPISRPNLTFSTLTVSNMSPEDSSIYLCSVGIWGYIQYFGAGTRLSVL.

V usage is TRBV7-8 and J usage is TRBJ2-3; no clear D gene. V gave up 5 bases and J gave up 1 base, with 13 bases separating them. CDR3 length: 15 residues. Germline assignment: CDR1 SGHVS and CDR2 FQNEAQ. CDR3 loop: CASSRNLDGTDTQYF. The CDR3 nucleotides read TGTGCCAGCAGCCGCAACTTGGACGGCACAGATACGCAGTATTTT.

Notes on this clonotype: A junction end diverges from the germline sequence, so it may reflect a read error. The chain links TRBV12-3 or TRBV12-4 to TRBJ2-3; tentatively, D is TRBD2 (6 bases). The CDR3 is 13 amino acids. As DNA, the CDR3 is TGTGCCAGCAGTGGGGAGGTCGGGGATACACAGTATTTT. Translated: CASSGEVGDTQYF.